This T cell receptor beta chain was profiled in a study of PD-1 blockade in classical Hodgkin lymphoma. Study observations and caveats: Reports described newly diagnosed patients as having lower baseline TCR diversity than healthy donors. After ASCT, patients who started nivolumab under 1 year later were excluded.

Concerning this clone itself: Its antigen is as yet unknown.

Repertoires were generated with immunoSEQ multiplex PCR, while TCRdb's copy carries only in-frame clones and drops some. This repertoire shows 40,000 to 45,000 clones, roughly 72% found once; its top ten account for under 3.5%. Trimming shortened V by 4 bases and J by 5 bases, and 13 bases separated the two germline ends. The CDR3 sequence is 14 residues long. Germline CDR1 SGHDT, CDR2 YYEEEE. All patients experienced relapse after autologous stem cell transplantation, and brentuximab vedotin exposure was variable. Here the sequenced sample was peripheral blood mononuclear cells (PBMCs), taken before the second cycle of nivolumab. V gene TRBV5-6 combines with J gene TRBJ1-5; D is ambiguous. The sequence was collected from a human donor with classical Hodgkin lymphoma. Here the CDR3 DNA reads TGTGCCAGCAGCGATACAAGGAATGATCAGCCCCAGCATTTT. Its translation is CASSDTRNDQPQHF.